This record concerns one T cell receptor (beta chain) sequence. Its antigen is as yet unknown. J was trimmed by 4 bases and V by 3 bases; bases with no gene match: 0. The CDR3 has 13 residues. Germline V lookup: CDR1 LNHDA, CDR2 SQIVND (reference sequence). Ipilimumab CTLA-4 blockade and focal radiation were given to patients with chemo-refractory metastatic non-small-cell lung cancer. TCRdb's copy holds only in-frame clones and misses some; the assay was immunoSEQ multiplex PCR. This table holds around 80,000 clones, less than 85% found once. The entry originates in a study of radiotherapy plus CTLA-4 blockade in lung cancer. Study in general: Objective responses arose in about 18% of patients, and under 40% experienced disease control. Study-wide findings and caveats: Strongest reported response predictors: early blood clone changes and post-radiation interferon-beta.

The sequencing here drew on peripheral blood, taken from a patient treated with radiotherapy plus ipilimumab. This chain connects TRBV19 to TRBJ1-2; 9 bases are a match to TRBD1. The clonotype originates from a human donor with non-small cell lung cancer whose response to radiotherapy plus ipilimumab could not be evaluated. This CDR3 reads CASSMGQGYGYTF. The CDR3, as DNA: TGTGCCAGTAGTATGGGACAGGGCTATGGCTACACCTTC. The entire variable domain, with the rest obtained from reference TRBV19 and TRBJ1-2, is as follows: DGGITQSPKYLFRKEGQNVTLSCEQNLNHDAMYWYRQDPGQGLRLIYYSQIVNDFQKGDIAEGYSVSREKKESFPLTVTSAQKNPTAFYLCASSMGQGYGYTFGSGTRLTVV.